This T cell receptor beta chain was identified during a study of siplizumab effects on memory and regulatory T cells. Study findings and constraints: Relative to controls at 26.9%, mappable alloreactive CD4+ clones exhibited a mean Treg-derived proportion of roughly 69% with siplizumab.

With regard to this clone: The antigen is not known.

Profiled with immunoSEQ multiplex PCR; TCRdb holds only in-frame clones, not every one. Among about 100,000 clones, around 93% were seen once, and the ten largest hold 1% to 1.5%. Trimming pared 8 bases from V and 5 bases from J, leaving 11 bases between. This CDR3 has 12 residues. Germline V gene lookup returns CDR1 MDHEN and CDR2 SYDVKM. Material: non-Treg CD4+ T cells sorted from blood. The gene calls are TRBV28 and TRBJ2-3; D tentatively reads TRBD1 or TRBD2 (5 bases each). This receptor was taken from a human donor in good health. In DNA form, the CDR3 reads TGTGCCAGCGGGACCAGTCAAGATACGCAGTATTTT. Its translation is CASGTSQDTQYF.